This T cell receptor beta chain was obtained from a study of control samples from healthy donors and cancer patients. The protocol was immunoSEQ multiplex PCR, while the TCRdb copy is restricted to in-frame clones and leaves out a portion. This sample's table has roughly 190,000 clones. Germline lookup yields CDR1 MDHEN and CDR2 SYDVKM. This CDR3 contains 13 residues. V was clipped by 3 bases and J by 7 bases, with 13 bases between them. The receptor was isolated from a woman aged 25 to 39 in good health. Material for sequencing was blood. The chain links TRBV28 to TRBJ2-7; D unresolved. CDR3 amino acids: CASSFSSVWEQYF. The CDR3 region has the DNA TGTGCCAGCAGTTTTTCCAGCGTTTGGGAGCAGTACTTC.